This T cell receptor (beta chain) was recorded in a study of T cell responses to AZD1222 COVID-19 vaccine listed by TCRdb under 2021. Background on the whole study: AZD1222 recipients with second doses at about 4 weeks or about 12 weeks were pooled, because spike-specific TCR depth and breadth did not differ between schedules. Trial participants were enrolled by age into 18-55, 56-69 and 70-plus year subgroups, with around 150, 28 and 57 TCR-sequenced participants respectively. A total of 230 to 250 trial participants underwent TCR sequencing, of whom 207 had received two doses of AZD1222 and about 25 had received two doses of the MenACWY control vaccine.

The time point label corresponds to: baseline before first vaccination. Vaccinee samples came from UK trials COV001 and COV002, including a single-blind randomized controlled phase 2/3 trial of AZD1222 (ChAdOx1 nCoV-19) in healthy adults. For TCRbeta chain sequencing, PBMC samples from trial participants were taken at day 0 and at day 28 after the second dose. On this clone: The antigen it binds to is not known. Base qualities are not provided; no much larger clone lies one nucleotide away.

The CDR3 regions of human TCRbeta chains were analyzed by immunosequencing. In the source study's methods: Repertoire TCRs were matched against a reference library of SARS-CoV-2-specific TCRs generated with the MIRA antigen-specificity platform. Breadth meant the fraction of unique TCRs that were SARS-CoV-2-associated, whereas depth meant the fraction of total T cells that were SARS-CoV-2-associated. Using the MIRA data, each spike-specific TCR was mapped to the spike region that the TCR reacts to and placed in a CD4 or CD8 class. Log10-transformed breadth and depth values were compared by one-way ANOVA with Sidak's multiple comparisons tests. In its TCRdb copy, this immuneACCESS table keeps in-frame sequences only and misses some clones. Where compared with another copy, unresolved V genes explain less than half of these, and the others have no known cause. D and trimming were read from the DNA, whereas the V and J calls and clone size are those reported in that table. The sample table lists more than 140,000 clones, about 90% of them with a count of one. The top ten constitute roughly 5% of the sample.

Results and caveats for the whole study, not just this receptor: Spike-specific TCR breadth and depth rose significantly after two AZD1222 doses compared with day 0 and with MenACWY recipients. Participants were mostly white British, with more females than males. The authors suggested clonal diversity may have been underestimated. The whole spike protein was spanned by vaccine-associated CD4 TCRs, and dominant responses were seen in regions 160-218 and 743-854. Because no day 14 peak-response samples were available, the repertoires could be characterized only after the peak T cell response. The 56-69-year group was small, and its depth increase did not reach significance, likely because of low power. Conclusions about previously exposed vaccinees are limited, since just 6 or 7 AZD1222 recipients were seropositive for SARS-CoV-2 at baseline. Reportedly, close to half of the unique spike-specific TCRs recognized epitopes lying outside the regions that are mutated in the B.1.351 and B.1.1.7 variants.

The sequence was collected from an adult in good health. The sequences come from peripheral blood, collected on day 0 of AZD1222 vaccination.

The base sequence is TGTGCCAGTAGTATGGGGGACCTCAATCAGCCCCAGCATTTT. Its translation is CASSMGDLNQPQHF. Here the chain combines TRBV19 and TRBJ1-5, with TRBD1 perhaps the D gene, on 5 matching bases. The CDR3 sequence holds 14 residues, the cysteine and phenylalanine included. Only CDR3 DNA is held: 42 bases, read in frame from base 1. The germline V gene encodes CDR1 LNHDA and CDR2 SQIVND (reference sequence). Trimming removed 3 bases from V and 3 bases from J, leaving 9 bases between the germline ends.